The clone carrying this TCR beta chain has just a few counts. Its antigen is still unknown. This sample is drawn from a study of cytomegalovirus exposure and HLA in healthy donors. Study results and limitations: The authors judged a highly shared variant cluster likely a sequencing artifact. An apparent linkage of common viral pathogens to several of the most significant clusters emerged in a later analysis.

A multiplex PCR was run with 60 Vbeta primers and 13 Jbeta primers. Sequenced by immunoSEQ multiplex PCR; TCRdb stores in-frame clones only, minus some. The repertoire holds more than 85,000 clones, with around 76% as singletons. The sequence derives from a man under 40 in good health and CMV-seropositive. Sequenced sample: PBMCs.

CDR3 residues: CASSRNRAREKLFF. For the CDR3, the DNA is TGTGCCAGCAGCAGGAACAGGGCTCGTGAAAAACTGTTTTTT. The V gene is TRBV5-8, the J gene TRBJ1-4; D may be TRBD1 (6 bases). CDR1 SGHTS and CDR2 YDEGEE come from the germline V gene. V lost 4 bases, J lost 7 bases, and 14 bases lay in between. The CDR3 sequence is 14 residues long.